The rows below give T cell receptor beta chains drawn from one sample of a study of shared clonotypes between healthy human individuals. Sequencing used immunoSEQ multiplex PCR; TCRdb keeps in-frame clones, though not all of them. The data hold millions of clones, with roughly 96% observed a single time. Sequencing was performed on naive CD4+ T cells sorted from blood. Receptors were obtained from a man between 18 and 29 years old in good health. The CDR3 runs from the conserved cysteine through the conserved F or W. Fields, in order: CDR3 DNA, CDR3 protein, J gene, D gene, clone size, V gene. D genes are given only for firm matches. Some rows mark clone size as missing; the rest say once, few, many or name a class of expanded clone.

cdr3_nt: TGCGCCAGCAGCTTGGGACTAGCGGGAGACGAGCAGTACTTC
cdr3_aa: CASSLGLAGDEQYF
j_call: TRBJ2-7
d_call: TRBD2
clone_size: .
v_call: TRBV5-1

cdr3_nt: TGCGCCAGCAGCCAAGATTTGTCTAGACAGACTGAAGCTTTCTTT
cdr3_aa: CASSQDLSRQTEAFF
j_call: TRBJ1-1
d_call: .
clone_size: .
v_call: TRBV4-3

cdr3_nt: TGTGCCATCACCTCCAGGGCGAACACCGGGGAGCTGTTTTTT
cdr3_aa: CAITSRANTGELFF
j_call: TRBJ2-2
d_call: .
clone_size: .
v_call: TRBV28

cdr3_nt: TGTGCCAGCAGAGAGGGGGGACTACTCCTCGAGCAGTACTTC
cdr3_aa: CASREGGLLLEQYF
j_call: TRBJ2-7
d_call: .
clone_size: .
v_call: TRBV6-1

cdr3_nt: TGTGCCTGGAGTGCGGGACAGGTCCTCACAGATACGCAGTATTTT
cdr3_aa: CAWSAGQVLTDTQYF
j_call: TRBJ2-3
d_call: TRBD1
clone_size: once
v_call: TRBV30

cdr3_nt: TGTGCCTGGAGTCCTCGGGGCCAATATAATTCACCCCTCCACTTT
cdr3_aa: CAWSPRGQYNSPLHF
j_call: TRBJ1-6
d_call: .
clone_size: .
v_call: TRBV30

cdr3_nt: TGTGCCAGCAGCTTAAGGGGCGGTAATGAGCAGTTCTTC
cdr3_aa: CASSLRGGNEQFF
j_call: TRBJ2-1
d_call: .
clone_size: .
v_call: TRBV7-2

cdr3_nt: TGTGCTAGCAGCAGGACTCCGGGACAGGGGAAAGATACGCAGTATTTT
cdr3_aa: CASSRTPGQGKDTQYF
j_call: TRBJ2-3
d_call: TRBD1
clone_size: .
v_call: TRBV7-7

cdr3_nt: TGTGCCAGCAGTGAATCCCCTATGACCACGGGGTATTTTGGCTACACCTTC
cdr3_aa: CASSESPMTTGYFGYTF
j_call: TRBJ1-2
d_call: .
clone_size: .
v_call: TRBV25-1

cdr3_nt: TGCGCCAGCAGCGGCCGTGGCGGCTCCTACGAGCAGTACTTC
cdr3_aa: CASSGRGGSYEQYF
j_call: TRBJ2-7
d_call: .
clone_size: .
v_call: TRBV5-1

cdr3_nt: TGTGCCAGCAGTTTCCACAGCGGGAGTTTGCCAGATACGCAGTATTTT
cdr3_aa: CASSFHSGSLPDTQYF
j_call: TRBJ2-3
d_call: TRBD2
clone_size: .
v_call: TRBV27

cdr3_nt: TGCGCCAGCAGTGAGGCGGGGAGTGCGTCCCAAGAGACCCAGTACTTC
cdr3_aa: CASSEAGSASQETQYF
j_call: TRBJ2-5
d_call: .
clone_size: .
v_call: TRBV10-1

cdr3_nt: TGTGCCAGCAGCCAGAGCCTTTACAATGAGCAGTTCTTC
cdr3_aa: CASSQSLYNEQFF
j_call: TRBJ2-1
d_call: .
clone_size: .
v_call: TRBV7-2

cdr3_nt: TGCAGCGTTGTGGTGGGGGGCACAGATACGCAGTATTTT
cdr3_aa: CSVVVGGTDTQYF
j_call: TRBJ2-3
d_call: .
clone_size: .
v_call: TRBV29-1

cdr3_nt: TGTGCCAGCAGTGCATACCTAGGACAGGGCAATCAGCCCCAGCATTTT
cdr3_aa: CASSAYLGQGNQPQHF
j_call: TRBJ1-5
d_call: TRBD1
clone_size: .
v_call: TRBV6-1

cdr3_nt: TGTGCCAGTAGTATAGGATCAGGGCCCGAGCGGAAGCAGTACTTC
cdr3_aa: CASSIGSGPERKQYF
j_call: TRBJ2-7
d_call: .
clone_size: .
v_call: TRBV19

cdr3_nt: TGTGCCAGCGTACTGACTAGCGGGAGTTCTAATGAGCAGTTCTTC
cdr3_aa: CASVLTSGSSNEQFF
j_call: TRBJ2-1
d_call: TRBD2
clone_size: .
v_call: TRBV7-2

cdr3_nt: TGTGCCTGGAATGATATGGTCGGCTACACCTTC
cdr3_aa: CAWNDMVGYTF
j_call: TRBJ1-2
d_call: .
clone_size: .
v_call: TRBV30

cdr3_nt: TGTGCCAGCAGTGACCCCCCCGGGGGTCGCGGGGAAAAACTGTTTTTT
cdr3_aa: CASSDPPGGRGEKLFF
j_call: TRBJ1-4
d_call: .
clone_size: .
v_call: TRBV25-1

cdr3_nt: TGTGCCAGCAGCAAAGGTCCTAGCGGGCAAAACTACGAGCAGTACTTC
cdr3_aa: CASSKGPSGQNYEQYF
j_call: TRBJ2-7
d_call: .
clone_size: few
v_call: TRBV21-1

cdr3_nt: TGTGCCAGCAGGGGGACTAGCGGAGGGTACAATGAGCAGTTCTTC
cdr3_aa: CASRGTSGGYNEQFF
j_call: TRBJ2-1
d_call: TRBD2
clone_size: .
v_call: TRBV6-1

cdr3_nt: TGTGCCAGTAGTGTGACAGGGCGGGAGACCCAGTACTTC
cdr3_aa: CASSVTGRETQYF
j_call: TRBJ2-5
d_call: TRBD1
clone_size: .
v_call: TRBV19

cdr3_nt: TGTGCCAGCAGTCCCCGGCCGCTTTTTGGCACAGATACGCAGTATTTT
cdr3_aa: CASSPRPLFGTDTQYF
j_call: TRBJ2-3
d_call: .
clone_size: .
v_call: TRBV27

cdr3_nt: TGTGCCAGCAGCCCGGGACTAGTAGGCGAGACCCAGTACTTC
cdr3_aa: CASSPGLVGETQYF
j_call: TRBJ2-5
d_call: TRBD2
clone_size: once
v_call: TRBV7-2

cdr3_nt: TGTGCCAGCTCACTGGGACAGAGACAAGAGACCCAGTACTTC
cdr3_aa: CASSLGQRQETQYF
j_call: TRBJ2-5
d_call: TRBD1
clone_size: .
v_call: TRBV18

cdr3_nt: TGTGCCAGTAGTCTAGACAGGGGCCGAGATCAGCCCCAGCATTTT
cdr3_aa: CASSLDRGRDQPQHF
j_call: TRBJ1-5
d_call: TRBD1
clone_size: few
v_call: TRBV19

cdr3_nt: TGTGCCAGCAGCTTAACCGAAGGCGCGCCCCAGCATTTT
cdr3_aa: CASSLTEGAPQHF
j_call: TRBJ1-5
d_call: .
clone_size: once
v_call: TRBV7-9

cdr3_nt: TGTGCCACTAGTACGACAGAGGCCTACGAGCAGTACTTC
cdr3_aa: CATSTTEAYEQYF
j_call: TRBJ2-7
d_call: .
clone_size: .
v_call: TRBV2

cdr3_nt: TGCGCCAGCAGCTTGGGTTTCCAAGAGACCCAGTACTTC
cdr3_aa: CASSLGFQETQYF
j_call: TRBJ2-5
d_call: .
clone_size: once
v_call: TRBV5-1

cdr3_nt: TGCGCCAGCAGCCTATACGACAGAAATAATGAAAAACTGTTTTTT
cdr3_aa: CASSLYDRNNEKLFF
j_call: TRBJ1-4
d_call: .
clone_size: once
v_call: TRBV5-1

cdr3_nt: TGTGCCATCAGTGATTCCGGGACAGGGGGAGGCGAGCAGTACTTC
cdr3_aa: CAISDSGTGGGEQYF
j_call: TRBJ2-7
d_call: TRBD1
clone_size: .
v_call: TRBV10-3

cdr3_nt: TGCGCCAGCAGCCAAAATCGGGGGCTGGTAGGCGAGCAGTACTTC
cdr3_aa: CASSQNRGLVGEQYF
j_call: TRBJ2-7
d_call: .
clone_size: .
v_call: TRBV4-1

cdr3_nt: TGTGCCATCAGGGCTGGAGAGAACACCGGGGAGCTGTTTTTT
cdr3_aa: CAIRAGENTGELFF
j_call: TRBJ2-2
d_call: .
clone_size: few
v_call: TRBV10-3

cdr3_nt: TGTGCCTGGAGTATGACTAGCGGGAATGCAAACATTCAGTACTTC
cdr3_aa: CAWSMTSGNANIQYF
j_call: TRBJ2-4
d_call: TRBD2
clone_size: .
v_call: TRBV30

cdr3_nt: TGTGCCAGTAGTATATCGGTCAGATTCTATGGCTACACCTTC
cdr3_aa: CASSISVRFYGYTF
j_call: TRBJ1-2
d_call: .
clone_size: .
v_call: TRBV19

cdr3_nt: TGTGCCAGTAGTATATCATTAGCGGGCCGCGAGCAGTACTTC
cdr3_aa: CASSISLAGREQYF
j_call: TRBJ2-7
d_call: TRBD2
clone_size: once
v_call: TRBV19

cdr3_nt: TGTGCCTTCAGTATAGCGGGAGAAATGACAGATACGCAGTATTTT
cdr3_aa: CAFSIAGEMTDTQYF
j_call: TRBJ2-3
d_call: TRBD2
clone_size: .
v_call: TRBV4-2